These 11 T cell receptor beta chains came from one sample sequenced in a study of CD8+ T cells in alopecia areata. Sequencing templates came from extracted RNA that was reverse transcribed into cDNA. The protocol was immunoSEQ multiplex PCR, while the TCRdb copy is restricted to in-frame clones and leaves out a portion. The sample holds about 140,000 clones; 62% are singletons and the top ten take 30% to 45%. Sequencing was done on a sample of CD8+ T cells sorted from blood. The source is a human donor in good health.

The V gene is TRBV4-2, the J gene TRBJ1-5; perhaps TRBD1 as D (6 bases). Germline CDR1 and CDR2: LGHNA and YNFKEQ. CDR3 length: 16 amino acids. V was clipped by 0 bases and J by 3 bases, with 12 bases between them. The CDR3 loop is CASSQDLGDNNQPQHF. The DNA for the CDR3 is TGTGCCAGCAGCCAAGATTTGGGGGACAACAATCAGCCCCAGCATTTT.

CDR3 sequence (DNA): TGCGCCAGCAGCCCCAGGGGTCGTGAAGCTTTCTTT. Protein sequence: CASSPRGREAFF. The chain combines TRBV5-1 with TRBJ1-1; possible D gene TRBD1, 6 bases. This CDR3 region has 12 residues. Trimming removed 4 bases at V and 7 bases at J, with 11 bases between. The germline gives CDR1 SGHRS, CDR2 YFSETQ.

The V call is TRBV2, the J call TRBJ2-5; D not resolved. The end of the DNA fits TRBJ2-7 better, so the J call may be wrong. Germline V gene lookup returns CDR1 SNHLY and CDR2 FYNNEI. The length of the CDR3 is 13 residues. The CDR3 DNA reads TGTGCCAGCAGTGGATTGGTAGCCTACGAGCAGTACTTC. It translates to CASSGLVAYEQYF.

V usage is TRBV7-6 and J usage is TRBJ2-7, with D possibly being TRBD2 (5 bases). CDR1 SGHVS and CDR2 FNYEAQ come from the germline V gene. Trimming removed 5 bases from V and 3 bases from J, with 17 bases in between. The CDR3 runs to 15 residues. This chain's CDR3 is CASSGADGAIYEQYF. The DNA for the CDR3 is TGTGCCAGCAGCGGAGCGGACGGAGCCATCTACGAGCAGTACTTC. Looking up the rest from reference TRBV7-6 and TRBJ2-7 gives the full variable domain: GAGVSQSPRYKVTKRGQDVALRCDPISGHVSLYWYRQALGQGPEFLTYFNYEAQQDKSGLPNDRFSAERPEGSISTLTIQRTEQRDSAMYRCASSGADGAIYEQYFGPGTRLTVT.

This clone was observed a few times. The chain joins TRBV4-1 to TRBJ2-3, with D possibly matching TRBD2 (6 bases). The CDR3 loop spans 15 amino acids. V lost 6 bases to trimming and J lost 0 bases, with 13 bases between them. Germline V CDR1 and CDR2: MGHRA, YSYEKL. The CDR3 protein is CASRLRDLSTDTQYF. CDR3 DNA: TGCGCCAGCAGACTCCGGGACTTAAGCACAGATACGCAGTATTTT.

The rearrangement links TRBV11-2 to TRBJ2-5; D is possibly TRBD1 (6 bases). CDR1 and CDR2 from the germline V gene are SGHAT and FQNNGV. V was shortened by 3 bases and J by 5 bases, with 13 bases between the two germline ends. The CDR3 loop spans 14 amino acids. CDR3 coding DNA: TGTGCCAGCAGCTTGGCACCAGGGGCTGAGACCCAGTACTTC. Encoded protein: CASSLAPGAETQYF.

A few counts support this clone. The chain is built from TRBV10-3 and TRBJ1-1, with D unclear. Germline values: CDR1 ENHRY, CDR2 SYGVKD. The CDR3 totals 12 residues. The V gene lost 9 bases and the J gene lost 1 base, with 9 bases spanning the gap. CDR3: CAIAEANTEAFF. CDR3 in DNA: TGTGCCATTGCGGAGGCGAACACTGAAGCTTTCTTT.

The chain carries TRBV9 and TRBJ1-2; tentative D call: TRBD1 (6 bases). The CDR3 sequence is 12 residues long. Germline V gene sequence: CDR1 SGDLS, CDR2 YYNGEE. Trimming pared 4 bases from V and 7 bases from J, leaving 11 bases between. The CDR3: CASSTGQIGYTF. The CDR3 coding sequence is TGTGCCAGCAGCACAGGGCAGATTGGCTACACCTTC.

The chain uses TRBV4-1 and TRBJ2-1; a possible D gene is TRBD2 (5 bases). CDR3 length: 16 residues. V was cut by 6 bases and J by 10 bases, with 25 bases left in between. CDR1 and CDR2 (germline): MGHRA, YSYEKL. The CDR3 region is CASRQSRVRESSEQFF. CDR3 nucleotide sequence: TGCGCCAGCAGGCAGTCAAGAGTTCGGGAAAGTAGCGAGCAGTTCTTC.

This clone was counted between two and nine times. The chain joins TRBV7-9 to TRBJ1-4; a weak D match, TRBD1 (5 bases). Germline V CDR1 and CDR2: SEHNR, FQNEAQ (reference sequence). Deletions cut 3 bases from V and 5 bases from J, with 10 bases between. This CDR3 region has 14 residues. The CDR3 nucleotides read TGTGCCAGCAGCTTTGGGGGACGGAATGAAAAACTGTTTTTT. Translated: CASSFGGRNEKLFF.

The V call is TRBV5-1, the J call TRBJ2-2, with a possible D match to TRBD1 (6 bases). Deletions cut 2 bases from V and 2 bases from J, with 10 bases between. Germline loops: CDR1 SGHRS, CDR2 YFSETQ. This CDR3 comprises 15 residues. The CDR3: CASSLRTANTGELFF. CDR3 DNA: TGCGCCAGCAGCTTAAGGACAGCTAACACCGGGGAGCTGTTTTTT. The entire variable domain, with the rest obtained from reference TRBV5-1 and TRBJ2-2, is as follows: KAGVTQTPRYLIKTRGQQVTLSCSPISGHRSVSWYQQTPGQGLQFLFEYFSETQRNKGNFPGRFSGRQFSNSRSEMNVSTLELGDSALYLCASSLRTANTGELFFGEGSRLTVL.